This TCR beta chain stems from a study of blood T cell repertoires in COVID-19. Study-level background: Donors in the United States, Italy and Spain gave samples during acute or convalescent COVID-19. Sample material is recorded as cDNA or gDNA derived from T cells, B-cell-depleted T cells, or PBMCs.

In the source study's methods: Estimates of nucleated cell counts were drawn from the amplification of reference gene primers. Using immunoSEQ multiplex PCR, the repertoire was profiled, and TCRdb retains in-frame clones only, with some absent. That table is the source of V, J and clone size, and D and trimming were worked out from the DNA. Of about 50,000 clones in the sample, 75% to 80% were seen once. The CDR3 is 17 amino acids. Germline CDR1 and CDR2: LNHDA and SQIVND (reference sequence). Trimming stripped 4 bases from V and 4 bases from J, with 22 bases between. The clonotype originates from an older man with active or convalescent COVID-19. Material for sequencing was peripheral blood. The chain combines TRBV19 with TRBJ2-5; D gene uncertain. The CDR3 spells CASSTPGYSRSGETQYF. In nucleotides, the CDR3 is TGTGCCAGTAGTACCCCCGGATACTCGAGGTCGGGAGAGACCCAGTACTTC.